This T cell receptor (beta chain) was captured by sequencing in a study of blood T cell repertoires in COVID-19. The overall study: The United States, Italy and Spain supplied acute and convalescent COVID-19 samples. PBMCs, B-cell-depleted T cells, or T cells were the source of the cDNA or gDNA that made up the material.

The germline V and J ends were trimmed by 4 bases and 1 base, with 9 bases remaining between them. The germline V gene encodes CDR1 SGHDN and CDR2 FVKESK. This CDR3 spans 14 amino acids. In the original analysis: Counts of nucleated cells, estimated from reference gene primer amplification, were obtained. Only in-frame clones appear in the TCRdb table, and some are missing; sequencing was by immunoSEQ multiplex PCR. V and J calls and clone size are as listed in that table; D and trimming were resolved from the DNA. Of 150,000 or so clones listed, around 80% are singletons. Sequences were obtained from peripheral blood. This clonotype was obtained from a woman of 80 years or more with acute or convalescent COVID-19. The J gene is TRBJ2-3, the V gene TRBV14; the D is unclear. The CDR3: CASSRTGGTDTQYF. CDR3 DNA sequence: TGTGCCAGCAGCCGAACCGGTGGCACAGATACGCAGTATTTT.